The 4 T cell receptor beta chains reported below all come from one sample, sequenced in a study of cytomegalovirus exposure and HLA in healthy donors. PCR used 60 Vbeta primers and 13 Jbeta primers. Assay used: immunoSEQ multiplex PCR; TCRdb lists only in-frame clones, some missing. This sample yields around 130,000 clones, of which around 84% are seen a single time; 2% to 3% belongs to the top ten. The material sequenced was PBMCs. The receptor set was obtained from a man aged 50 to 59 in good health and CMV-seronegative.

The chain links TRBV27 to TRBJ1-6; no definite D call. Trimming left V 6 bases short and J 2 bases short, with 8 bases between. Germline CDR1 reads MNHEY; CDR2 reads SMNVEV (reference sequence). CDR3 length equals 14 residues. The CDR3 reads CASRPEPYNSPLHF. For the CDR3, the DNA is TGTGCCAGCAGACCAGAACCCTATAATTCACCCCTCCACTTT.

This clone has just a few counts. The chain has TRBV4-2 and TRBJ2-7, with D possibly being TRBD1 (5 bases). Deletions cut 3 bases from V and 5 bases from J, with 11 bases between. CDR1 is LGHNA, CDR2 YNFKEQ, per germline. The CDR3 runs to 13 residues. DNA of the CDR3: TGTGCCAGCAGCCAGGTAGCAGGGAACGAGCAGTACTTC. This gives the protein CASSQVAGNEQYF.

This chain uses TRBV5-1 with TRBJ2-1, with 11 nucleotides matching TRBD1. V shed 4 bases, J shed 2 bases, and the junction held 2 bases outside the gene matches. The CDR3 covers 15 residues. CDR1 and CDR2 (germline): SGHRS, YFSETQ. The CDR3: CASSPGQGAYNEQFF. Written as DNA, the CDR3 is TGCGCCAGCAGCCCGGGACAGGGGGCCTACAATGAGCAGTTCTTC.

The chain uses TRBV19 and TRBJ2-1, with TRBD2 matching over 12 bases. CDR3 length equals 15 residues. Germline lookup yields CDR1 LNHDA and CDR2 SQIVND (reference sequence). V lost 4 bases to trimming and J lost 4 bases; unmatched junction nucleotides: 2. The CDR3 DNA sequence: TGTGCCAGTAGTAGACTAGCGGGGGAATACAATGAGCAGTTCTTC. Translating it yields CASSRLAGEYNEQFF. The complete variable domain, with remaining parts taken from reference TRBV19 and TRBJ2-1, reads DGGITQSPKYLFRKEGQNVTLSCEQNLNHDAMYWYRQDPGQGLRLIYYSQIVNDFQKGDIAEGYSVSREKKESFPLTVTSAQKNPTAFYLCASSRLAGEYNEQFFGPGTRLTVL.